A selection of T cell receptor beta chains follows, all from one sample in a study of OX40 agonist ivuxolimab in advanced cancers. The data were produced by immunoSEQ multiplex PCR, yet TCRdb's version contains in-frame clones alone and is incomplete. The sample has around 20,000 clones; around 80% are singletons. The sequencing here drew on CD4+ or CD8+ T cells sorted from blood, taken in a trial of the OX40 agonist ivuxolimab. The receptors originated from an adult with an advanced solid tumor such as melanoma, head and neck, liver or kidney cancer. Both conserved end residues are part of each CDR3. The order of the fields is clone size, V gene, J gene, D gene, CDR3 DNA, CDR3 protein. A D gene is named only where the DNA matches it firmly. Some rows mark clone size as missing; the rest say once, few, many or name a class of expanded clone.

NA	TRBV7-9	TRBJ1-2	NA	TGTGCCAGCAGCTTAGCAGGCAGGGTGAACTATGGCTACACCTTC	CASSLAGRVNYGYTF
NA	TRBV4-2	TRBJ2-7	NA	TGTGCCAGCAGCCCAGGAGATACAACAACCTACGAGCAGTACTTC	CASSPGDTTTYEQYF
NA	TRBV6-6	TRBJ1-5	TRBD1	TGTGCCAGCAGTACTGGGACAGGCCATAATCAGCCCCAGCATTTT	CASSTGTGHNQPQHF
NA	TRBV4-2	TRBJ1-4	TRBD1	TGTGCCAGCAGCCCCCGGACAGGGTCGGTTGCAACTAATGAAAAACTGTTTTTT	CASSPRTGSVATNEKLFF
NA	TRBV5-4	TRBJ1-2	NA	TGTGCCAGCAGCTTGGCCTTGGGGCAGGGCGAGGATGGCTACACCTTC	CASSLALGQGEDGYTF
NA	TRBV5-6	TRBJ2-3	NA	TGTGCCAGCAGCTTAGTGGGTCCCGATACGCAGTATTTT	CASSLVGPDTQYF
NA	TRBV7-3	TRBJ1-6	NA	TGTGCCAGCAGCTTAATAGGGGGTGATTCACCCCTCCACTTT	CASSLIGGDSPLHF
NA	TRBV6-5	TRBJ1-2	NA	TGTGCCAGCAGTTCCATGACAGGCCGTTACTACACCTTC	CASSSMTGRYYTF
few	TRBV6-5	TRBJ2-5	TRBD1	TGTGCCAGCAGTCCGCCGGGACAGGGGCAAGAGACCCAGTACTTC	CASSPPGQGQETQYF
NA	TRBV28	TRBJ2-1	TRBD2	TGTGCCAGCAGCCTCCAGCTAGCGGGGGGCGGGAATGAGCAGTTCTTC	CASSLQLAGGGNEQFF
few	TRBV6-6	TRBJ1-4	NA	TGTGCCAGCAGTTACTCGACCAATAATGAAAAACTGTTTTTT	CASSYSTNNEKLFF
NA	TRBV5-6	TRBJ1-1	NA	TGTGCCAGCAGCTCTCGGGACGGCGGCAGGGGCACTGAAGCTTTCTTT	CASSSRDGGRGTEAFF
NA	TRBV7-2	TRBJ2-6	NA	TGTGCCAGCAGCTTAGGTCCCGGGATGTGGCCCTCTGGGGCCAACGTCCTGACTTTC	CASSLGPGMWPSGANVLTF
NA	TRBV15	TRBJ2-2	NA	TGTGCCACCAGCAAAGACCGGAACACCGGGGAGCTGTTTTTT	CATSKDRNTGELFF
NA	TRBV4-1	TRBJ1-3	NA	TGCGCCAGCAGCCAAGATTACCTTACGGGGATCTCTGGAAACACCATATATTTT	CASSQDYLTGISGNTIYF
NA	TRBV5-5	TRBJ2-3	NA	TGTGCCAGCAGCCTCGAGACAGATACGCAGTATTTT	CASSLETDTQYF
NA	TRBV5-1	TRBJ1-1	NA	TGCGCCAGCCGGACGGGGCCGGCGATCAACACTGAAGCTTTCTTT	CASRTGPAINTEAFF
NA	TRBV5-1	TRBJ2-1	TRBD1	TGCGCCAGCAGCTGGACCGCCGGGACAGGGACCAATGAGCAGTTCTTC	CASSWTAGTGTNEQFF
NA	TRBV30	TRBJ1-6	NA	TGTGCCGGGGGGGGAGCGAATAATTCACCCCTCCACTTT	CAGGGANNSPLHF
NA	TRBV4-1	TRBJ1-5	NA	TGCGCCAGCAGCCAAGATCAAGGGGGAAGACAGCCCCAGCATTTT	CASSQDQGGRQPQHF
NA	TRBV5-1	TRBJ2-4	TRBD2	TGCGCCAGCAGCTTGGCCGGAGCGGGGGGCCTCCAGTACTTC	CASSLAGAGGLQYF
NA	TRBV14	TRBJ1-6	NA	TGTGCCAGCGGCGCCCTAGGGCGTACACCCCTCCACTTT	CASGALGRTPLHF
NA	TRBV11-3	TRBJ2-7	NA	TGTGCCAGCAGCCGGGTGTCCACTAGCGAGCAGTACTTC	CASSRVSTSEQYF
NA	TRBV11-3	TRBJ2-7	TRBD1	TGTGCCAGCAGCTTAGGACAGGGGCCCGCCTACGAGCAGTACTTC	CASSLGQGPAYEQYF
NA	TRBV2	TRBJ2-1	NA	TGTGCCAGCAGTGAAGGGGAGGAGACTGAGCAGTTCTTC	CASSEGEETEQFF
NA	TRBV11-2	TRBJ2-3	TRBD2	TGTGCCAGCAGCTTGGGAGCGGGGGTCACAGATACGCAGTATTTT	CASSLGAGVTDTQYF
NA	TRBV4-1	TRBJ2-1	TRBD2	TGCGCCAGCAGCCGGCGGGGGAGTGGGCTGTTCTTC	CASSRRGSGLFF
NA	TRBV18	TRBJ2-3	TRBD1	TGTGCCAGCTCACCGTGGGGACAGGGGGCAGATACGCAGTATTTT	CASSPWGQGADTQYF
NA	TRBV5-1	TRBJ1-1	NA	TGCGCCAGCAGCTTGGAGATGGTGGACGGCTCTATGAACACTGAAGCTTTCTTT	CASSLEMVDGSMNTEAFF
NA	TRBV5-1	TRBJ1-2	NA	TGCGCCAGCAGCTTGGAGGGGACGTTTGGCTACACCTTC	CASSLEGTFGYTF
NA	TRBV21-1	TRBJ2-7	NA	TGTGCCAGCAGCAAAGTCGTCGGGGACTACGAGCAGTACTTC	CASSKVVGDYEQYF
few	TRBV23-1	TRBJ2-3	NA	TGCGCCAGCAGTCAAAGTTCTTCCTCCACAGATACGCAGTATTTT	CASSQSSSSTDTQYF
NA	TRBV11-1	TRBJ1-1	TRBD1	TGTGCCAGCAGCTTACAGGGGGCCGAAACTGAAGCTTTCTTT	CASSLQGAETEAFF
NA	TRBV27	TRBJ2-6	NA	TGTGCCAGCAGCCGCGACGACAGACCTGGGGCCAACGTCCTGACTTTC	CASSRDDRPGANVLTF
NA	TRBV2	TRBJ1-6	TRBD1	TGTGCCAGCAGTGGGACAGGGGGCCGGTCACCCCTCCACTTT	CASSGTGGRSPLHF
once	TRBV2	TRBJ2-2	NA	TGTGCCAGCAGTGTGGTCAGGTCGAACACCGGGGAGCTGTTTTTT	CASSVVRSNTGELFF
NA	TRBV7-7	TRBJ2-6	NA	TGTGCCAGCAGCTTAGCGGACCCTGGGGCCAACGTCCTGACTTTC	CASSLADPGANVLTF
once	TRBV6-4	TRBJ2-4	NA	TGTGCCAGCAGCTTCCCCGACGTAGTTGGAAGTGGGGAAAACATTCAGTACTTC	CASSFPDVVGSGENIQYF
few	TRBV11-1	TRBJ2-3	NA	TGTGCCAGCAGTTTACTCGGGTGGACAGATACGCAGTATTTT	CASSLLGWTDTQYF
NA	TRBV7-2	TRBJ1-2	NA	TGTGCCAGCAGCTACAGTGTGAAGGAAGGCTACACCTTC	CASSYSVKEGYTF
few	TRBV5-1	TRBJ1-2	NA	TGCGCCAGCAGCGGGGCAGGGACCTATGGCTACACCTTC	CASSGAGTYGYTF
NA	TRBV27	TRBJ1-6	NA	TGTGCCAGCAGTTTAGGGACATCCAATAATTCACCCCTCCACTTT	CASSLGTSNNSPLHF
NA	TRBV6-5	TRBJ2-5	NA	TGTGCCAGCAGTTCTCGCCGGGGGTCCCAAGAGACCCAGTACTTC	CASSSRRGSQETQYF
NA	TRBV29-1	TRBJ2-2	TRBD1	TGCAGCGCCCGACAGGGGATGGACACCGGGGAGCTGTTTTTT	CSARQGMDTGELFF
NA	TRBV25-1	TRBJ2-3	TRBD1	TGTGCCAGCAGTAAACAGGGGTCGCAGTATTTT	CASSKQGSQYF
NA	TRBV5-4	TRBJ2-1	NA	TGTGCCAGCTACCCCCAGGTATCGAAAACCTACAATGAGCAGTTCTTC	CASYPQVSKTYNEQFF
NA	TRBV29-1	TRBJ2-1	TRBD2	TGCAGCGTTGAATGGGCTAGCGGGGTTTCGAATGAGCAGTTCTTC	CSVEWASGVSNEQFF
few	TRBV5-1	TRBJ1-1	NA	TGCGCCAGCAGCTACTTAGGGGGCACTGAAGCTTTCTTT	CASSYLGGTEAFF
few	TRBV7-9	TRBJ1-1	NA	TGTGCCAGCAGCTTAGGTGTCGGGGCCGGAGAAGCTTTCTTT	CASSLGVGAGEAFF